This TCR beta chain was recovered during a study of identical twins. General study findings and limits: Within beta out-of-frame sequences, the excess sharing observed between twins was weaker. Fewer insertions characterized abundant cord blood beta clonotypes, whereas memory repertoires showed none.

One entry per CDR3 protein results from TCRdb running MiXCR on the 5' RACE reads. The profile shows 1.5 million to 2 million distinct CDR3 sequences, around 33% of them singletons. Deletions cut 6 bases from V and 3 bases from J, with 5 bases between. The CDR3 totals 11 residues. Germline-derived CDR1 and CDR2 are SNHLY and FYNNEI. This clonotype was detected only a few times. Its specificity is not known. This TCR derives from a newborn girl in good health. The specimen sequenced was cord blood. The chain has TRBV2 and TRBJ1-1, with unresolved D. Here the CDR3 reads CASSADTEAFF. CDR3 in DNA: TGTGCCAGCAGCGCCGACACTGAAGCTTTCTTT. The variable domain in full, with the rest retrieved from reference TRBV2 and TRBJ1-1, is EPEVTQTPSHQVTQMGQEVILRCVPISNHLYFYWYRQILGQKVEFLVSFYNNEISEKSEIFDDQFSVERPDGSNFTLKIRSTKLEDSAMYFCASSADTEAFFGQGTRLTVV.